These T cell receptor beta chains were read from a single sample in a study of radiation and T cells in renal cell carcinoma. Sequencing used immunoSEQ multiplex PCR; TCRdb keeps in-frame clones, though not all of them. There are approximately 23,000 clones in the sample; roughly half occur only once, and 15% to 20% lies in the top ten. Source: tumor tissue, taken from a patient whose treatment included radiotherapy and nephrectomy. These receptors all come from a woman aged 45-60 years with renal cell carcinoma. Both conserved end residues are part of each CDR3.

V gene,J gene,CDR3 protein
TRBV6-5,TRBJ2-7,CASTTIAGGREQYF
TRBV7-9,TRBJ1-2,CASSPGQGPGYGYTF
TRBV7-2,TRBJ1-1,CASSYRYEAFF
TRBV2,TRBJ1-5,CASSRHHRSNQPQHF
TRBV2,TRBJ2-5,CASSVGQNQETQYF
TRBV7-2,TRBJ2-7,CASSFGQNYEQYF
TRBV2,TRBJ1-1,CARSGMNTEAFF
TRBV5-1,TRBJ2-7,CASSLVGTDRGDEQYF
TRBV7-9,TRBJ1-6,CASSLEQYNSPLHF
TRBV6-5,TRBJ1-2,CASSYSLTGAGYTF
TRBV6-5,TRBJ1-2,CASTRGGNYGYTF
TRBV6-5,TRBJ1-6,CASSSVAGGISPLHF
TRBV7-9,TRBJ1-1,CASSLRTGLPMNTEAFF
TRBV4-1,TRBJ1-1,CASSPPGLTSTEAFF
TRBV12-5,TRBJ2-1,CASGLAQRNEQFF
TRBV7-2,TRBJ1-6,CASSLDRGINSPLHF
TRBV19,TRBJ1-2,CASSIGTANGYTF
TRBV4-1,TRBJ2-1,CASSHPGARSYNEQFF
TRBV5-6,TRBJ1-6,CASRYRGSSYNSPLHF
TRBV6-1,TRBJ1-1,CASSVVGGVTEAFF
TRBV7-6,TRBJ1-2,CASSPTTAGGYTF
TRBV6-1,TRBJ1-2,CASSSLGQGNYGYTF
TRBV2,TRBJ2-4,CASSESRETVLAKNIQYF
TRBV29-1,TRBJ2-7,CSVNRGGGEQYF
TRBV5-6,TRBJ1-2,CASSFRGWGYGYTF
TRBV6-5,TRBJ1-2,CASRMPGDYGGYTF
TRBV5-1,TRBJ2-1,CASSTRAGTSGGAVGYNEQFF
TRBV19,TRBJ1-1,CASLSEGNTEAFF
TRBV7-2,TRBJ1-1,CASSRDRGWAFF
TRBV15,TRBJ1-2,CATSREDRGGYTF
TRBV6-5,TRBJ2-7,CASSYPLRRGGYEQYF
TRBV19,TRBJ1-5,CASSPGTSGNQPQHF
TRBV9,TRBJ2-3,CASSTGPEGTDTQYF
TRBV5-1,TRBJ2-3,CASSFEGSDTQYF
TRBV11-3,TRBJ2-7,CASSPRRGSYEQYF
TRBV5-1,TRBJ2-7,CASSRDGTGGGEQYF
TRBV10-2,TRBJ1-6,CASGEGTGNSPLHF
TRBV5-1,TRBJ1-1,CASSLGPQGEAQAFF
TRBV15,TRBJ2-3,CATSRGSGPSTDTQYF
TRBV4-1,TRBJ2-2,CASSQGSGELFF
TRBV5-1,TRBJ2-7,CASSSDSGARGVQYF
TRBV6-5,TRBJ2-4,CASSYSVYAAKNIQYF
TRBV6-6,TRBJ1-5,CASINTNNQPQHF
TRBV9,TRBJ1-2,CASSFRDGSNYGYTF
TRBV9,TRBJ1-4,CASSVGQGPSEKLFF
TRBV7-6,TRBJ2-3,CASSLAGTGADTQYF
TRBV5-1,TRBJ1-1,CASSPRSLRETEAFF
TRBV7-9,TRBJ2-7,CASSPRDRNYEQYF
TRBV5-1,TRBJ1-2,CASSFQGNYGYTF
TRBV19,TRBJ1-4,CASSQGTTEKLFF
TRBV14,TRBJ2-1,CASSRAGLYNEQFF
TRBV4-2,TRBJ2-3,CASSQATRDTQYF
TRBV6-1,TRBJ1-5,CASSEYSYYNQPQHF